Presented here are 32 T cell receptor beta chains from one specimen sequenced in a study of T cell responses to AZD1222 COVID-19 vaccine. Method: immunoSEQ multiplex PCR; TCRdb's copy keeps in-frame clones and lacks some. The sample gives 110,000 to 150,000 clones, about 92% of which show up once; over 7.5% is in the top ten. Material: peripheral blood, obtained on day 0 of AZD1222 vaccination. The origin of the receptors is an adult in good health.

The chain employs TRBV6-2 or TRBV6-3 and TRBJ2-5; TRBD2 matches at 12 bases. After removal of 4 bases from V and 8 bases from J, the junction contained 14 bases not matched to a gene. This CDR3 comprises 17 residues. The V gene's germline CDR1 is MNHEY and CDR2 SVGEGT. As DNA, the CDR3 is TGTGCCAGCAGTTCCCCTCTGACTAGCGGGGGCCCCGGAACCCAGTACTTC. This codes for CASSSPLTSGGPGTQYF.

This clone was counted once. The CDR3 here is CSVEDRGPGTEAFF. CDR3 coding DNA: TGCAGCGTTGAAGACAGGGGGCCGGGAACTGAAGCTTTCTTT. This chain connects TRBV29-1 to TRBJ1-1, with 8 bases matching TRBD1. The ends lost 0 bases at V and 5 bases at J; junction bases unmatched: 5. Germline V gene data show CDR1 as SQVTM and CDR2 as ANQGSEA. This CDR3 has 14 amino acids.

V gene TRBV13 combines with J gene TRBJ1-6; TRBD1 agrees at 7 bases. The trim removed 5 bases at V and 10 bases at J, leaving 8 bases unmatched. Germline CDR1 is PRHDT and CDR2 is FYEKMQ (reference sequence). CDR3 length equals 14 residues. The CDR3 is CASSQGGFNSPLHF. The CDR3 DNA sequence: TGTGCCAGCAGCCAGGGGGGATTTAACTCACCCCTCCACTTT.

This clone was recorded a few times. The chain links TRBV4-3 to TRBJ1-3; 9 bases are shared with TRBD1. Germline loops: CDR1 LGHNA, CDR2 YSLEER. Trimming took 3 bases from V and 3 from J; bases not matched to a gene: 6. The CDR3 length is 16 residues. This CDR3 is CASSQTTGGGGNTIYF. CDR3 DNA sequence: TGCGCCAGCAGCCAGACGACAGGGGGGGGTGGAAACACCATATATTTT.

The table lists this clone with a count of one. This chain uses TRBV5-6 with TRBJ2-2; TRBD1 matches 8 bases. Germline loops: CDR1 SGHDT, CDR2 YYEEEE. The CDR3 runs 15 residues. Germline trimming cut 4 bases from V and 0 bases from J; bases unmatched to any gene: 2. CDR3 sequence: CASSQTGANTGELFF. The CDR3 nucleotides read TGTGCCAGCAGCCAGACAGGGGCGAACACCGGGGAGCTGTTTTTT.

V gene TRBV3-1 (or the pseudogene TRBV3-2) combines with J gene TRBJ1-1; D is unclear. Trimming stripped 1 base from V and 4 bases from J, with 10 bases between. Germline loops: CDR1 LGHDT, CDR2 YNNKEL (reference sequence). CDR3 length: 14 residues. The CDR3 loop reads CASSQGWRSTEAFF. CDR3 coding DNA: TGTGCCAGCAGCCAAGGCTGGCGGAGCACTGAAGCTTTCTTT.

This clone has only a few counts. The chain joins TRBV3-1 (or the pseudogene TRBV3-2) to TRBJ2-2, with a weak D call TRBD2 (7 bases). The V end was cut by 6 bases, the J end by 2 bases, with 22 bases between. Germline V gene data show CDR1 as LGHDT and CDR2 as YNNKEL (reference sequence). The CDR3 extends over 18 amino acids. The CDR3 DNA sequence: TGTGCCAGCAGTAGACAGGTCCTCGGGACTATAAACACCGGGGAGCTGTTTTTT. Protein: CASSRQVLGTINTGELFF.

This chain links TRBV4-2 with TRBJ2-1, with D perhaps matching TRBD1 (5 bases). The germline V and J ends were trimmed by 0 bases and 3 bases, with 9 bases remaining between them. This CDR3 contains 15 residues. The germline V gene encodes CDR1 LGHNA and CDR2 YNFKEQ. The CDR3 sequence: CASSQEEQDYNEQFF. CDR3 DNA: TGTGCCAGCAGCCAAGAGGAACAGGACTACAATGAGCAGTTCTTC.

The CDR3 nucleotides read TGTGCCAGCAGCCCGGACCCCGAACGGACCGGGGAGCTGTTTTTT. Translated: CASSPDPERTGELFF. This chain uses TRBV7-6 with TRBJ2-2; the D is unclear. This CDR3 region has 15 residues. CDR1 and CDR2 (germline): SGHVS, FNYEAQ. Trimming pared 5 bases from V and 5 bases from J, leaving 15 bases between. The full variable domain, its missing parts supplied by reference TRBV7-6 and TRBJ2-2, is GAGVSQSPRYKVTKRGQDVALRCDPISGHVSLYWYRQALGQGPEFLTYFNYEAQQDKSGLPNDRFSAERPEGSISTLTIQRTEQRDSAMYRCASSPDPERTGELFFGEGSRLTVL.

The chain couples TRBV4-1 to TRBJ2-7; 8 bases map to TRBD1. The CDR3 has 19 amino acids. With V trimmed by 4 bases and J by 7 bases, 24 bases remained unmatched. Per the germline V gene, CDR1 is MGHRA and CDR2 is YSYEKL. CDR3 sequence: CASSLRFNSPRDRGQEQYF. CDR3 nucleotides: TGCGCCAGCAGCCTCAGATTCAATAGCCCTCGCGACAGGGGTCAAGAGCAGTACTTC.

This CDR3 reads CASSQGAGNYQPQHF. The CDR3 nucleotides are TGTGCCAGCAGCCAAGGGGCAGGCAACTATCAGCCCCAGCATTTT. The chain has TRBV3-1 (or the pseudogene TRBV3-2) and TRBJ1-5, with D uncertain. Germline CDR1 is LGHDT and CDR2 is YNNKEL (reference sequence). Trimming pared 1 base from V and 5 bases from J, leaving 12 bases between. The CDR3 runs to 15 residues.

The gene calls are TRBV7-8 and TRBJ2-3, with 9 bases fitting TRBD1. Per germline, CDR1 SGHVS and CDR2 FQNEAQ. J gave up 4 bases and V 5 bases, and 7 bases lay outside the gene matches. This CDR3 is 15 amino acids long. CDR3 loop: CASSQWTGEADTQYF. The CDR3 DNA is TGTGCCAGCAGCCAGTGGACAGGGGAGGCAGATACGCAGTATTTT.

V is TRBV19 and J is TRBJ1-5; D is uncertain. CDR1 is LNHDA, CDR2 SQIVND, per germline (reference sequence). The CDR3 length is 13 residues. The V gene lost 5 bases and the J gene lost 3 bases, with 8 bases spanning the gap. The CDR3 region is CASSSPYNQPQHF. The CDR3 coding sequence is TGTGCCAGTAGTTCCCCATACAATCAGCCCCAGCATTTT.

As concerns this clone: Other nucleotide sequences from this sample produce the same CDR3. V is TRBV27 and J is TRBJ1-1, with a weak D call TRBD1 (5 bases). V lost 2 bases and J lost 1, with 5 bases in between. The CDR3 runs 13 residues. Germline-derived CDR1 and CDR2 are MNHEY and SMNVEV (reference sequence). CDR3 in amino acids: CASSLRGNTEAFF. DNA of the CDR3: TGTGCCAGCAGTTTAAGGGGGAACACTGAAGCTTTCTTT.

The chain carries TRBV15 and TRBJ2-7; the match to TRBD1 covers 10 bases. Losses at the gene ends were 3 bases for V and 3 bases for J; bases not matched to a gene: 5. CDR3 length: 15 amino acids. Germline values: CDR1 LNHNV, CDR2 YYDKDF (reference sequence). CDR3 residues: CATSSRDRGIYEQYF. For the CDR3, the DNA is TGTGCCACCAGCAGCCGGGACAGGGGAATCTACGAGCAGTACTTC.

V gene TRBV28 combines with J gene TRBJ1-3; D not resolved. The CDR3 totals 13 residues. From germline, CDR1 is MDHEN and CDR2 SYDVKM. Between the trimmed V and J ends, which lost 5 bases and 1 base, there was a span of 6 bases. The CDR3, as DNA: TGTGCCAGCAGTAAGGAATCTGGAAACACCATATATTTT. Translated: CASSKESGNTIYF.

The chain recombines TRBV21-1 with TRBJ2-1. TRBV21-1 is assigned pseudogene status. The CDR3 has 17 amino acids. The DNA for the CDR3 is TGTGCCAGCAGCCTCGTGGGCCCAAGGGACTCCTACAATGAGCAGTTCTTC. Protein sequence: CASSLVGPRDSYNEQFF.

The chain couples TRBV2 to TRBJ1-2; D is unresolved. This CDR3 has 15 amino acids. Trimming pared 3 bases from V and 5 bases from J, leaving 16 bases between. Germline lookup yields CDR1 SNHLY and CDR2 FYNNEI. The CDR3 region has the DNA TGTGCCAGCAGTGAGTCCGCCAGTGTGGTATATGGCTACACCTTC. Translated: CASSESASVVYGYTF.

This clone was counted once. The rearrangement joins TRBV28 to TRBJ1-1, with D possibly being TRBD1 (6 bases). Germline assignment: CDR1 MDHEN and CDR2 SYDVKM. V lost 7 bases and J lost 1, with 13 bases in between. CDR3 length: 14 amino acids. DNA of the CDR3: TGTGCCAGCACCCAACAGGGAGGGAACACTGAAGCTTTCTTT. Translating it yields CASTQQGGNTEAFF.

The rearrangement uses TRBV2 and TRBJ1-5; 8 nucleotides align to TRBD1. This CDR3 is built from 12 residues. The germline gives CDR1 SNHLY, CDR2 FYNNEI. As DNA, the CDR3 is TGTCTCAGGGGGCCGGTTAGCCAGCCCCAGCATTTT. Its protein product is CLRGPVSQPQHF.

This sequence joins TRBV5-1 and TRBJ2-5; 10 bases agree with TRBD1. Per the germline V gene, CDR1 is SGHRS and CDR2 is YFSETQ. There are 14 residues in the CDR3. The trim removed 4 bases at V and 9 bases at J, leaving 9 bases unmatched. CDR3 coding DNA: TGCGCCAGCAGCCCTGGACAGGGGGAGGAGGCCCAGTACTTC. Encoded protein: CASSPGQGEEAQYF.

The sample holds one count of this clone. This rearrangement joins TRBV2 to TRBJ2-1, with D tentatively TRBD1 (5 bases). Germline CDR1 SNHLY, CDR2 FYNNEI. The CDR3 is 15 amino acids. V was cut by 8 bases and J by 4 bases, with 18 bases left in between. The CDR3 spells CASLKKDTGYNEQFF. CDR3 bases: TGTGCCAGCCTAAAAAAGGACACCGGGTACAATGAGCAGTTCTTC.

This clone was counted a single time. The chain recombines TRBV11-2 with TRBJ2-7; 7 nucleotides agree with TRBD1. CDR1 is SGHAT and CDR2 is FQNNGV in the germline V gene. This CDR3 is 16 amino acids long. The V segment lost 0 bases and the J segment 7 bases; nucleotides outside the gene matches: 12. This CDR3 reads CASSLDVWTGPLEQYF. The CDR3 coding sequence is TGTGCCAGCAGCTTAGACGTTTGGACAGGACCTCTGGAGCAGTACTTC. Full variable domain (outside the CDR3, taken from reference TRBV11-2 and TRBJ2-7): EAGVAQSPRYKIIEKRQSVAFWCNPISGHATLYWYQQILGQGPKLLIQFQNNGVVDDSQLPKDRFSAERLKGVDSTLKIQPAKLEDSAVYLCASSLDVWTGPLEQYFGPGTRLTVT.

The rearrangement uses TRBV27 and TRBJ1-2, with 9 bases fitting TRBD1. The CDR3 contains 15 residues. The junction had 8 bases not matched to a gene; V was cut back by 8 bases and J by 1 base. Germline V lookup: CDR1 MNHEY, CDR2 SMNVEV (reference sequence). As DNA, the CDR3 is TGTGCCAGCGGGACAGGGAGCCTTCTTAACTATGGCTACACCTTC. It is translated as CASGTGSLLNYGYTF.

Only one count was recorded for this clone. The chain has TRBV5-1 and TRBJ2-7; 9 bases match TRBD1. J was trimmed by 5 bases and V by 0 bases; bases with no gene match: 3. The CDR3 has 14 amino acids. CDR1 is SGHRS and CDR2 is YFSETQ in the germline V gene. CDR3 in amino acids: CASSLVWDRDEQYF. DNA for the CDR3: TGCGCCAGCAGCTTGGTGTGGGACAGGGACGAGCAGTACTTC.

This clone was seen just once. This chain links TRBV9 with TRBJ1-2, with D maybe TRBD1 (5 bases). The CDR3 runs to 14 residues. In germline, CDR1 is SGDLS, CDR2 YYNGEE. V was pared by 3 bases and J by 3 bases, with 12 bases between. CDR3 DNA: TGTGCCAGCAGCGCGGACACTCGGCACTATGGCTACACCTTC. It codes for CASSADTRHYGYTF. Looking up the rest from reference TRBV9 and TRBJ1-2 gives the full variable domain: DSGVTQTPKHLITATGQRVTLRCSPRSGDLSVYWYQQSLDQGLQFLIQYYNGEERAKGNILERFSAQQFPDLHSELNLSSLELGDSALYFCASSADTRHYGYTFGSGTRLTVV.

The V call is TRBV28, the J call TRBJ2-5; either TRBD1 or TRBD2 may fit D (6 bases each). The CDR3 consists of 15 residues. Deletions cut 6 bases from V and 1 base from J, with 15 bases between. In germline, CDR1 is MDHEN, CDR2 SYDVKM. The CDR3 region is CASREQGGRQETQYF. The CDR3, as DNA: TGTGCCAGCAGGGAACAGGGAGGCCGCCAAGAGACCCAGTACTTC.

The chain recombines TRBV6-5 with TRBJ1-1; 8 bases fit TRBD1. Looked up from germline, CDR1 is MNHEY and CDR2 is SVGAGI. V lost 6 bases and J lost 0; bases outside the gene matches: 6. The CDR3 runs to 15 residues. The CDR3 bases are TGTGCCAGCAGGACAGGGGCGGGATTGAACACTGAAGCTTTCTTT. This gives the protein CASRTGAGLNTEAFF.

The chain joins TRBV5-1 to TRBJ2-5; TRBD2 matches at 13 bases. The J segment lost 5 bases and the V segment lost 4 bases, leaving 2 bases of the junction unmatched. The CDR3 consists of 14 residues. CDR1 SGHRS and CDR2 YFSETQ come from the germline V gene. The CDR3 sequence is CASSLTSGRETQYF. CDR3 DNA sequence: TGCGCCAGCAGCCTGACTAGCGGGAGGGAGACCCAGTACTTC.

This clone was picked up one time. The chain uses TRBV5-1 and TRBJ2-1, with 8 bases matching TRBD1. J was trimmed by 5 bases and V by 4 bases; bases with no gene match: 8. Germline V gene lookup returns CDR1 SGHRS and CDR2 YFSETQ. CDR3 length equals 15 residues. CDR3 coding DNA: TGCGCCAGCAGCCCGTGGACAGGGTCTGACAATGAGCAGTTCTTC. It encodes CASSPWTGSDNEQFF. The full variable domain, completed using reference TRBV5-1 and TRBJ2-1, is KAGVTQTPRYLIKTRGQQVTLSCSPISGHRSVSWYQQTPGQGLQFLFEYFSETQRNKGNFPGRFSGRQFSNSRSEMNVSTLELGDSALYLCASSPWTGSDNEQFFGPGTRLTVL.

The gene calls are TRBV25-1 and TRBJ1-6; D perhaps matches TRBD1 (5 bases). The CDR3 sequence is 17 residues long. Germline CDR1 and CDR2: MGHDK and SYGVNS. The V end lost 1 base, the J end lost 2 bases, and 12 bases lay between the germline ends. CDR3 DNA sequence: TGTGCCAGCAGTGAATTTATGAAGGGACCCTATAATTCACCCCTCCACTTT. This encodes CASSEFMKGPYNSPLHF.

The genes are TRBV7-9 and TRBJ2-1, with 11 bases lining up with TRBD2. Germline loops: CDR1 SEHNR, CDR2 FQNEAQ (reference sequence). This CDR3 is 18 amino acids long. V was clipped by 3 bases and J by 0 bases; unmatched bases: 7. CDR3 DNA sequence: TGTGCCAGCAGCTTGGCCCTAGCGGGGGGTAACTCCTACAATGAGCAGTTCTTC. Translating it yields CASSLALAGGNSYNEQFF.